These T cell receptor beta chains were read from a single sample in a study of blood T cell repertoires in COVID-19. Using immunoSEQ multiplex PCR, the repertoire was profiled, and TCRdb retains in-frame clones only, with some absent. The sample includes 270,000 or so clones, around 89% of them seen just once. The sequencing input was PBMCs or T cells enriched from blood (not recorded which). Receptors originate from a woman aged 40 to 50 with acute COVID-19. Each CDR3 is given with its conserved first and last residue. Fields, in order: J gene, V gene, clone size, D gene, CDR3 protein, CDR3 DNA. The D gene is left open where the match is weak. Clone size appears in some rows only: once, few, many, or a class for an expanded clone.

J: TRBJ1-2
V: TRBV6-2/TRBV6-3
size: NA
D: NA
CDR3: CASSFPRGDVYGYTF
DNA: TGTGCCAGCAGTTTCCCCAGGGGAGACGTCTATGGCTACACCTTC

J: TRBJ2-7
V: TRBV5-1
size: NA
D: TRBD2
CDR3: CASSPRTSGAFLVHEQYF
DNA: TGCGCCAGCAGCCCGCGGACTAGCGGAGCCTTCCTAGTCCACGAGCAGTACTTC

J: TRBJ1-1
V: TRBV11-2
size: NA
D: NA
CDR3: CASSLGGDTEAFF
DNA: TGTGCCAGCAGCCTCGGCGGGGACACTGAAGCTTTCTTT

J: TRBJ1-4
V: TRBV28
size: NA
D: NA
CDR3: CASSPAHSTGLGEKLFF
DNA: TGTGCCAGCAGTCCAGCTCACAGCACAGGGCTTGGTGAAAAACTGTTTTTT

J: TRBJ1-2
V: TRBV10-3
size: NA
D: NA
CDR3: CAISAEGSYGYTF
DNA: TGTGCCATCAGTGCGGAGGGGAGTTATGGCTACACCTTC

J: TRBJ2-3
V: TRBV14
size: NA
D: NA
CDR3: CASSLHRSTDTQYF
DNA: TGTGCCAGCAGCCTGCACAGAAGCACAGATACGCAGTATTTT

J: TRBJ2-6
V: TRBV19
size: NA
D: NA
CDR3: CASKEGANVLTF
DNA: TGTGCCAGTAAGGAGGGGGCCAACGTCCTGACTTTC

J: TRBJ1-1
V: TRBV7-6
size: NA
D: NA
CDR3: CASKPQTGLNTEAFF
DNA: TGTGCCAGCAAACCCCAAACAGGCTTGAACACTGAAGCTTTCTTT

J: TRBJ2-1
V: TRBV5-1
size: NA
D: TRBD2
CDR3: CASSLPGTSDFGEQFF
DNA: TGCGCCAGCAGCTTGCCCGGGACTAGCGACTTCGGTGAGCAGTTCTTC

J: TRBJ1-2
V: TRBV5-6
size: NA
D: NA
CDR3: CASSVSGSGYTF
DNA: TGTGCCAGCAGCGTCTCAGGTTCTGGCTACACCTTC

J: TRBJ2-2
V: TRBV5-4
size: NA
D: NA
CDR3: CASSLGGGNSGELFF
DNA: TGTGCCAGCAGCTTAGGGGGCGGGAATTCCGGGGAGCTGTTTTTT

J: TRBJ1-1
V: TRBV7-9
size: NA
D: TRBD1
CDR3: CASSLADRGAMNTEAFF
DNA: TGTGCCAGCAGCTTAGCAGACAGGGGGGCTATGAACACTGAAGCTTTCTTT

J: TRBJ2-1
V: TRBV10-2
size: once
D: NA
CDR3: CASSEAKFSDEQFF
DNA: TGCGCCAGCAGTGAGGCTAAGTTTTCCGATGAGCAGTTCTTC

J: TRBJ1-4
V: TRBV28
size: NA
D: NA
CDR3: CASTPAAGINEKLFF
DNA: TGTGCCAGCACCCCTGCGGCGGGGATTAATGAAAAACTGTTTTTT

J: TRBJ2-1
V: TRBV14
size: NA
D: TRBD2
CDR3: CASSQGYRGLAVFNEQFF
DNA: TGTGCCAGCAGCCAGGGATACCGGGGACTAGCGGTTTTCAATGAGCAGTTCTTC

J: TRBJ2-1
V: TRBV12-5
size: few
D: NA
CDR3: CASGPTGSVEQFF
DNA: TGTGCTAGTGGCCCAACCGGTAGTGTTGAGCAGTTCTTC

J: TRBJ1-2
V: TRBV5-6
size: NA
D: TRBD1
CDR3: CASSLFGTGGDYGYTF
DNA: TGTGCCAGCAGCTTGTTCGGGACAGGGGGCGACTATGGCTACACCTTC

J: TRBJ2-1
V: TRBV2
size: NA
D: TRBD2
CDR3: CASSERTREYNEQFF
DNA: TGTGCCAGCAGTGAAAGGACTAGGGAGTACAATGAGCAGTTCTTC

J: TRBJ1-6
V: TRBV28
size: NA
D: NA
CDR3: CASSFQIESPLHF
DNA: TGTGCCAGCAGTTTTCAAATAGAGTCACCCCTCCACTTT

J: TRBJ1-3
V: TRBV28
size: NA
D: NA
CDR3: CASGAGYGNTIYF
DNA: TGTGCCAGCGGAGCTGGGTATGGAAACACCATATATTTT

J: TRBJ1-5
V: TRBV6-2/TRBV6-3
size: NA
D: NA
CDR3: CASSYREPRFQPQHF
DNA: TGTGCCAGCAGTTACAGGGAGCCAAGGTTTCAGCCCCAGCATTTT

J: TRBJ2-1
V: TRBV2
size: NA
D: TRBD2
CDR3: CASRDTGTSGNEQFF
DNA: TGTGCCAGCAGAGACACTGGAACTAGCGGGAATGAGCAGTTCTTC

J: TRBJ2-1
V: TRBV30
size: NA
D: NA
CDR3: CAWSVGGPSYNEQFF
DNA: TGTGCCTGGAGTGTAGGCGGCCCCTCCTACAATGAGCAGTTCTTC

J: TRBJ1-5
V: TRBV5-1
size: NA
D: NA
CDR3: CASSLGSGNQPQHF
DNA: TGCGCCAGCAGCTTGGGGTCAGGGAATCAGCCCCAGCATTTT

J: TRBJ1-1
V: TRBV5-5
size: NA
D: NA
CDR3: CASSRGGEGLAFF
DNA: TGTGCCAGCAGCAGAGGAGGTGAGGGTCTGGCTTTCTTT

J: TRBJ2-2
V: TRBV5-6
size: NA
D: TRBD2
CDR3: CASSPRGGANTGELFF
DNA: TGTGCCAGCAGCCCCCGGGGAGGGGCGAACACCGGGGAGCTGTTTTTT

J: TRBJ2-3
V: TRBV3-1/TRBV3-2
size: once
D: NA
CDR3: CASSQFSQVTDTQYF
DNA: TGTGCCAGCAGCCAATTTTCGCAGGTCACAGATACGCAGTATTTT

J: TRBJ1-2
V: TRBV9
size: few
D: TRBD1
CDR3: CASSVAGDRGRYTF
DNA: TGTGCCAGCAGCGTAGCTGGGGACAGGGGAAGGTACACCTTC

J: TRBJ2-4
V: TRBV2
size: once
D: TRBD2
CDR3: CASSDNLGLAGVF
DNA: TGTGCCAGCAGTGACAATTTGGGACTAGCGGGAGTATTC

J: TRBJ1-4
V: TRBV12-3/TRBV12-4
size: NA
D: TRBD1
CDR3: CASNQGENEKLFF
DNA: TGTGCCAGTAATCAGGGGGAGAATGAAAAACTGTTTTTT

J: TRBJ2-5
V: TRBV12-5
size: NA
D: NA
CDR3: CASGLPPGVLQETQYF
DNA: TGTGCTAGTGGTTTGCCCCCGGGAGTACTACAAGAGACCCAGTACTTC

J: TRBJ2-7
V: TRBV6-1
size: NA
D: TRBD2
CDR3: CASSEAGTSGYEQYF
DNA: TGTGCCAGCAGTGAAGCCGGGACTAGCGGATACGAGCAGTACTTC

J: TRBJ2-5
V: TRBV19
size: NA
D: NA
CDR3: CASTPGVTQETQYF
DNA: TGTGCCAGTACCCCCGGGGTGACTCAAGAGACCCAGTACTTC

J: TRBJ2-2
V: TRBV24-1
size: NA
D: TRBD1
CDR3: CATSDLQGQGENTGELFF
DNA: TGTGCCACCAGTGATTTGCAGGGGCAGGGGGAGAACACCGGGGAGCTGTTTTTT

J: TRBJ1-3
V: TRBV2
size: NA
D: NA
CDR3: CASKAQTSGNTIYF
DNA: TGTGCCAGCAAAGCGCAAACCTCTGGAAACACCATATATTTT

J: TRBJ2-5
V: TRBV27
size: NA
D: NA
CDR3: CASSLYGGETQYF
DNA: TGTGCCAGCAGTTTGTACGGGGGAGAGACCCAGTACTTC

J: TRBJ2-1
V: TRBV10-3
size: NA
D: TRBD2
CDR3: CAISDGLAYNEQFF
DNA: TGTGCCATCAGTGATGGACTAGCATACAATGAGCAGTTCTTC